This passage covers 15 T cell receptor beta chains from one sample sequenced in a study of T cells in Graves' hyperthyroidism and ophthalmopathy (dated by TCRdb to the late 2010s). Receptor libraries were prepared by multiplex PCR. Instrument used: Illumina HiSeq 2000. Amplification of TCR beta CDR3 regions was carried out from RNA transcripts. The first round of RT-PCR for the TCR CDR3 was performed with the HTBI primer set and the Qiagen OneStep RT-PCR kit. TCRdb applied fastp at Q25 and MiXCR to the public reads, then kept only in-frame beta chains. Each entry merges the rows of one CDR3 protein and shows their most common DNA and genes. In all, the sample holds hundreds of thousands of distinct CDR3 sequences, and approximately 13% of those were seen once. About 22% of the sample is held by the ten biggest clonotypes. Sample: blood. Every receptor here comes from a woman in her twenties or thirties with Graves' hyperthyroidism.

This clonotype was counted at least ten times. The rearrangement links TRBV24-1 to TRBJ1-5; 8 bases line up with TRBD1. The V segment lost 4 bases and the J segment 4 bases; nucleotides outside the gene matches: 5. The CDR3 is 15 residues long. Germline lookup yields CDR1 KGHDR and CDR2 SFDVKD. The CDR3 bases are TGTGCCACCAGTGACACGGGACAGGATAATCAGCCCCAGCATTTT. Translating it yields CATSDTGQDNQPQHF.

This clonotype was recorded at least ten times. The rearrangement links TRBV12-3 or TRBV12-4 to TRBJ2-1; D could derive from TRBD1 or TRBD2 (5 bases each). Trimming left V 6 bases short and J 8 bases short, with 11 bases between. There are 12 residues in the CDR3. CDR3: CASSLLGDEQFF. The CDR3 coding sequence is TGTGCCAGCAGCCTGCTGGGGGATGAGCAGTTCTTC.

The V and J genes are TRBV5-1 and TRBJ2-1; the D gene is possibly TRBD2 (5 bases). The V gene lost 4 bases and the J gene lost 4 bases, with 15 bases spanning the gap. The CDR3 has 15 amino acids. Germline CDR1 reads SGHRS; CDR2 reads YFSETQ. The CDR3 protein is CASSPAATLYNEQFF. CDR3 coding DNA: TGCGCCAGCAGCCCAGCGGCAACTCTTTACAATGAGCAGTTCTTC.

This chain uses TRBV28 with TRBJ2-5; no reliable D call. The CDR3 covers 13 residues. V gave up 2 bases and J gave up 6 bases, with 10 bases separating them. CDR1 is MDHEN, CDR2 SYDVKM, per germline. CDR3 sequence reads: CASSLGVSKTQYF. The CDR3 DNA follows: TGTGCCAGCAGTTTAGGGGTGTCGAAGACCCAGTACTTC.

The CDR3 sequence is CASSRSGTGGLYSNQPQHF. The CDR3 DNA follows: TGTGCCAGCAGCAGATCCGGGACAGGGGGTTTATATAGCAATCAGCCCCAGCATTTT. The V call is TRBV7-9, the J call TRBJ1-5; 11 bases are shared with TRBD1. There are 19 residues in the CDR3. CDR1 is SEHNR, CDR2 FQNEAQ, per germline (reference sequence). The V segment lost 5 bases and the J segment 0 bases; nucleotides outside the gene matches: 12.

The chain links TRBV2 to TRBJ1-6; TRBD1 aligns across 7 bases. This CDR3 contains 14 residues. The trim removed 6 bases at V and 7 bases at J, leaving 6 bases unmatched. CDR1 SNHLY and CDR2 FYNNEI come from the germline V gene. The CDR3 sequence is CASSYDRANSPLHF. For the CDR3, the DNA is TGTGCCAGCAGCTATGACAGGGCGAATTCACCCCTCCACTTT.

This clonotype was seen ten or more times. The V call is TRBV6-6, the J call TRBJ2-5, with D perhaps TRBD1 or TRBD2 (5 bases each). This CDR3 comprises 15 residues. The ends were cut back, 2 bases at V and 3 bases at J, with 13 bases in the middle. Germline V CDR1 and CDR2: MNHNY, SVGAGI (reference sequence). CDR3: CASSYEGTHEETQYF. The DNA of the CDR3 is TGTGCCAGCAGTTACGAAGGGACGCACGAAGAGACCCAGTACTTC.

V usage is TRBV28 and J usage is TRBJ1-3; a weak D match, TRBD1 (5 bases). CDR1 and CDR2 (germline): MDHEN, SYDVKM. The CDR3 has 11 amino acids. V was trimmed by 7 bases and J by 10 bases, leaving 11 bases between them. Here the CDR3 DNA reads TGTGCCAGCATAAGGGACCATACCATATATTTT. It codes for CASIRDHTIYF.

There are many counts of this clonotype. This chain links TRBV2 with TRBJ2-5; perhaps TRBD2 as D (6 bases). Trimming left V 4 bases short and J 5 bases short, with 14 bases between. CDR1 SNHLY and CDR2 FYNNEI come from the germline V gene. The CDR3 consists of 14 residues. CDR3 amino acids: CASSAGSRGETQYF. The CDR3 bases are TGTGCCAGCAGTGCTGGGTCTCGGGGGGAGACCCAGTACTTC.

The V call is TRBV7-9, the J call TRBJ2-3, with D hard to call. The germline gives CDR1 SEHNR, CDR2 FQNEAQ (reference sequence). The CDR3 is made up of 14 amino acids. Trimming shortened V by 0 bases and J by 6 bases, and 10 bases separated the two germline ends. The CDR3 sequence: CASSLALTLDTQYF. CDR3 DNA: TGTGCCAGCAGCTTAGCTCTGACCCTCGATACGCAGTATTTT.

This clonotype appeared a few times. The chain has TRBV4-1 and TRBJ2-7; D possibly uses TRBD1 or TRBD2 (5 bases each). This CDR3 region has 18 residues. Germline loops: CDR1 MGHRA, CDR2 YSYEKL. V dropped 1 base and J dropped 2 bases, with 21 bases sitting between them. The CDR3 reads CASSQVFTRGEAPYEQYF. CDR3 nucleotides: TGCGCCAGCAGCCAAGTCTTTACTCGGGGCGAAGCCCCCTACGAGCAGTACTTC.

Many counts were recorded for this clonotype. V is TRBV6-2 or TRBV6-3 and J is TRBJ2-1; the match to TRBD2 covers 9 bases. Trimming cost V 4 bases and J 5 bases; bases outside gene matches: 9. CDR1 and CDR2 (germline): MNHEY, SVGEGT. The CDR3 is made up of 16 amino acids. CDR3 protein: CASSFFGSGRDNEQFF. CDR3 sequence (DNA): TGTGCCAGCAGTTTCTTCGGTAGCGGGAGAGACAATGAGCAGTTCTTC.

The genes are TRBV20-1 and TRBJ2-3, with TRBD2 matching over 11 bases. With V trimmed by 3 bases and J by 4 bases, 6 bases remained unmatched. There are 15 residues in the CDR3. CDR1 and CDR2 from the germline V gene are DFQATT and SNEGSKA (reference sequence). In DNA, the CDR3 is TGCAGTGCTAGGACAATAGCGGGAGGGCCAGATACGCAGTATTTT. Protein sequence: CSARTIAGGPDTQYF.

The rearrangement joins TRBV18 to TRBJ1-1, with a possible D match to TRBD1 (5 bases). CDR1 and CDR2 (germline): KGHSH, LQKENI. V was trimmed by 5 bases and J by 4 bases, leaving 17 bases between them. The CDR3 runs to 15 residues. The CDR3 protein is CASSGVQGVSTEAFF. The CDR3 DNA reads as TGTGCCAGCTCAGGGGTGCAGGGAGTTAGCACTGAAGCTTTCTTT.

This clonotype was detected ten times or more. The chain couples TRBV5-1 to TRBJ1-1; no clear D gene. Trimming removed 4 bases at V and 0 bases at J, with 10 bases between. Per germline, CDR1 SGHRS and CDR2 YFSETQ. There are 14 residues in the CDR3. The CDR3 DNA reads TGCGCCAGCAGCATGAGCTATATGAACACTGAAGCTTTCTTT. Translated, it gives CASSMSYMNTEAFF.